These T cell receptor beta chains were read from a single sample in a study of OX40 agonist ivuxolimab in advanced cancers. TCRdb keeps only in-frame clones here, not all; method: immunoSEQ multiplex PCR. Of around 150,000 clones in the sample, 90% are singletons; the top ten hold 1.1%. The specimen was CD4+ or CD8+ T cells sorted from blood, collected in a trial of the OX40 agonist ivuxolimab. Receptors originate from an adult with an advanced solid tumor such as melanoma, head and neck, liver or kidney cancer. Both conserved end residues are part of each CDR3. D genes are given only for firm matches. Clone size is not always given. Where it is, it says once, few, many or a class for expanded clones.

TRBJ2-7	NA	TRBV11-1	NA	13	TGTGCCAGCAGCTCGCAAAATAGAGGCGAGCAGTACTTC	CASSSQNRGEQYF
TRBJ1-5	NA	TRBV27	NA	17	TGTGCCAGCAGTTCCCTCTCGAGCGCTAGGGGCAATCAGCCCCAGCATTTT	CASSSLSSARGNQPQHF
TRBJ2-5	TRBD1	TRBV7-3	NA	15	TGTGCCAGCAGCTCCCGACAGGGGGCAGGGGAGACCCAGTACTTC	CASSSRQGAGETQYF
TRBJ1-2	NA	TRBV6-5	once	14	TGTGCCAGCAGCCCATCCCCAGGGACAAGGGGCTACACCTTC	CASSPSPGTRGYTF
TRBJ2-1	TRBD2	TRBV5-1	NA	17	TGCGCCAGCAGCTTCGCGGCGGGAGGGGGTCTGTACAATGAGCAGTTCTTC	CASSFAAGGGLYNEQFF
TRBJ2-6	TRBD1	TRBV19	NA	19	TGTGCCAGCCTCACTCATGGACAGGGGGTCTACTCTGGGGCCAACGTCCTGACTTTC	CASLTHGQGVYSGANVLTF
TRBJ2-7	NA	TRBV4-3	NA	16	TGCGCCAGCAGCCGGGACACCGGGCCTGGGGGCTACGAGCAGTACTTC	CASSRDTGPGGYEQYF
TRBJ2-1	NA	TRBV4-3	NA	18	TGCGCCAGCAGCCAAGAGCCCCATTCAGGACAGCTCCTCAATGAGCAGTTCTTC	CASSQEPHSGQLLNEQFF
TRBJ2-1	NA	TRBV18	NA	14	TGTGCCAGCTCACCATCCATTACCTACAATGAGCAGTTCTTC	CASSPSITYNEQFF
TRBJ1-1	NA	TRBV28	NA	13	TGTGCCAGCACCCGGGGCGGGAACACTGAAGCTTTCTTT	CASTRGGNTEAFF
TRBJ1-1	TRBD1	TRBV27	NA	15	TGTGCCAGCAGTCGAGACAGGGATCCCCTCCGAGAAGCTTTCTTT	CASSRDRDPLREAFF
TRBJ2-5	NA	TRBV4-3	NA	15	TGCGCCAGCAGCCAAGGACGGAGCCTACAAGAGACCCAGTACTTC	CASSQGRSLQETQYF
TRBJ1-4	NA	TRBV30	NA	12	TGTGCCTGGAGTTCCCAGGAAGGAAAACTGTTTTTT	CAWSSQEGKLFF
TRBJ1-2	NA	TRBV7-5	NA	14	TGTGCCAGAAGCTTAAAGAGAGGTGCCCGTGGCTACACCTTC	CARSLKRGARGYTF
TRBJ1-1	NA	TRBV11-2	few	13	TGTGCCAGCAGCTTTACAGGGCCCCCATCAGCTTTCTTT	CASSFTGPPSAFF
TRBJ2-3	TRBD2	TRBV9	NA	15	TGTGCCAGCAGCGTAGGCGGGAGGGGTACAGATACGCAGTATTTT	CASSVGGRGTDTQYF
TRBJ2-1	TRBD2	TRBV27	NA	15	TGTGCCAGCCGTAGCGGGAGGGCCAGGTACAATGAGCAGTTCTTC	CASRSGRARYNEQFF